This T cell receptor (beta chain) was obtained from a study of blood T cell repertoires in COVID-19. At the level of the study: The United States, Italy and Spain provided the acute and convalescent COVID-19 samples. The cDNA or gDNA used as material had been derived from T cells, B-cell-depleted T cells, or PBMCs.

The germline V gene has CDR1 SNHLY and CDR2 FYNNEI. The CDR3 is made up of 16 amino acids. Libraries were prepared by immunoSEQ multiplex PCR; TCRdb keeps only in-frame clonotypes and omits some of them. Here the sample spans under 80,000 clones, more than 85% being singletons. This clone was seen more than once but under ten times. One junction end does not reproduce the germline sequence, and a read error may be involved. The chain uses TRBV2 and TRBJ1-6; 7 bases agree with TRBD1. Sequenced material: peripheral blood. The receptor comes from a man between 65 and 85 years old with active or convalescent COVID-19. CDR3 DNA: TGTGCCAGCACTCCGGAGGGGACAGCCTACAATTCACCCCTCCACTTT. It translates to CASTPEGTAYNSPLHF.